This TCR beta chain was sequenced during a study of cytomegalovirus exposure and HLA in healthy donors. Turning to the study itself: Later analysis reported that the roughly 130 validation repertoires shared the platform of the 500 to 850 first-cohort repertoires.

The V gene end was trimmed by 10 bases and the J gene end by 1 base; junction bases not matched to a gene: 7. This CDR3 contains 14 residues. Notes on the study in general: First-cohort TCR clusters were later found to tend to co-occur in the roughly 110 validation repertoires. In vitro work confirmed that a few CMV-associated chains recognize CMV antigens. Listed as cytomegalovirus-associated were over 150 TCR beta chains.

Worth noting for this clone: Its specificity is not known.

Using immunoSEQ multiplex PCR, the repertoire was profiled, and TCRdb retains in-frame clones only, with some absent. Among 250,000 to 400,000 clones, roughly 88% were seen once, and the ten largest hold around 0.91%. The clonotype comes from a young man in good health and CMV-seronegative. Material: PBMCs. The V call is TRBV6-7, the J call TRBJ2-3; 8 bases align to TRBD2. TRBV6-7 belongs to the ORF category, with a function that is uncertain. CDR3 DNA sequence: TGTGCCACGCCGGGGGGGGGTTGCACAGATACGCAGTATTTT. Its translation: CATPGGGCTDTQYF.